This section outlines one TCR beta chain sequence together with its context. The antigen is unknown. The entry originates in a study of cytomegalovirus exposure and HLA in healthy donors. General study findings and limits: High sensitivity and specificity were reportedly achieved when the classifier diagnosed cytomegalovirus status.

The PCR contained 60 Vbeta and 13 Jbeta primers. TCRdb's table, derived via immunoSEQ multiplex PCR, lists solely in-frame clones and lacks some. The sample includes 140,000 or so clones, over 70% of them seen just once. After removal of 3 bases from V and 14 bases from J, the junction contained 9 bases not matched to a gene. This CDR3 contains 14 residues. Germline V gene sequence: CDR1 SGHDN, CDR2 FVKESK. The rearrangement joins TRBV14 to TRBJ1-6; 8 positions match TRBD1. The sample taken for sequencing was PBMCs. The source of this sequence is a woman in her thirties or forties in good health and CMV-seronegative. The CDR3 sequence: CASSQDRAFGTLHF. As DNA, the CDR3 is TGTGCCAGCAGCCAGGACAGGGCTTTTGGGACCCTCCACTTT. The full variable domain, in which reference TRBV14 and TRBJ1-6 provide the parts outside the CDR3, is EAGVTQFPSHSVIEKGQTVTLRCDPISGHDNLYWYRRVMGKEIKFLLHFVKESKQDESGMPNNRFLAERTGGTYSTLKVQPAELEDSGVYFCASSQDRAFGTLHFGNGTRLTVT.